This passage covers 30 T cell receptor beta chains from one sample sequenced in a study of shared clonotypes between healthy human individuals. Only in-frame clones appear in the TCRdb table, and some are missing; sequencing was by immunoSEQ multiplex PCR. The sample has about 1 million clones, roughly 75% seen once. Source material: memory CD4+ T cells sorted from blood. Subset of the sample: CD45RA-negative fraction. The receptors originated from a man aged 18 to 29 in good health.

The CDR3 nucleotides are TGCGCCAGCAGCTTGGGGGACAGGGAATTGACTGGGGCCAACGTCCTGACTTTC. Amino acids: CASSLGDRELTGANVLTF. The chain couples TRBV5-1 to TRBJ2-6, with 9 nucleotides matching TRBD1. The CDR3 contains 18 residues. Losses at the gene ends were 0 bases for V and 2 bases for J; bases not matched to a gene: 6. Germline CDR1 reads SGHRS; CDR2 reads YFSETQ. Drawing the rest from reference TRBV5-1 and TRBJ2-6, the complete variable domain is KAGVTQTPRYLIKTRGQQVTLSCSPISGHRSVSWYQQTPGQGLQFLFEYFSETQRNKGNFPGRFSGRQFSNSRSEMNVSTLELGDSALYLCASSLGDRELTGANVLTFGAGSRLTVL.

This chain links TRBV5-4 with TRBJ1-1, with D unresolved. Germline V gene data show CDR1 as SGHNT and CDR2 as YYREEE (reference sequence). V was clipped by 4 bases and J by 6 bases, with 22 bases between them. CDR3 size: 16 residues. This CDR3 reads CASSRSADGPIAEAFF. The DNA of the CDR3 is TGTGCCAGCAGCCGCTCTGCGGACGGACCGATCGCTGAAGCTTTCTTT.

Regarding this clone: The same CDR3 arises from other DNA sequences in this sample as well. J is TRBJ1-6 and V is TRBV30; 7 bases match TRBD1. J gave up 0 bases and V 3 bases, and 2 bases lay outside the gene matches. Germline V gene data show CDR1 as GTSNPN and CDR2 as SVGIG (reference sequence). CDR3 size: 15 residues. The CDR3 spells CAWRGQSSYNSPLHF. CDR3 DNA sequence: TGTGCCTGGAGGGGACAGAGCTCCTATAATTCACCCCTCCACTTT.

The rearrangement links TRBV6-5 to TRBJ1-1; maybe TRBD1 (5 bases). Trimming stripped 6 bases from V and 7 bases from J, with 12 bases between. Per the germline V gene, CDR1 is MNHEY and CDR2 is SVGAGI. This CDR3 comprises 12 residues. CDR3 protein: CASRSNGGEAFF. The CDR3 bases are TGTGCCAGCAGATCAAATGGGGGTGAAGCTTTCTTT.

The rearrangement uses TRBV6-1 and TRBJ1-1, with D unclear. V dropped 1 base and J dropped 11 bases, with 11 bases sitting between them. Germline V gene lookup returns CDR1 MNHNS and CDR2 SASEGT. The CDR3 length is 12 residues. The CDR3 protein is CASSEGRPQAFF. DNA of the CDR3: TGTGCCAGCAGTGAAGGGAGGCCGCAGGCTTTCTTT.

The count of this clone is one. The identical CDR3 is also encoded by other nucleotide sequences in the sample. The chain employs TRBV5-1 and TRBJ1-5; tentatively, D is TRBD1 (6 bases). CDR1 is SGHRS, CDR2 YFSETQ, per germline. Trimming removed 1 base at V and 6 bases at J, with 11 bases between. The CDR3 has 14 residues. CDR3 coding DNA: TGCGCCAGCAGCTTGACGGGGGCTGGTCAGCCCCAGCATTTT. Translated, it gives CASSLTGAGQPQHF.

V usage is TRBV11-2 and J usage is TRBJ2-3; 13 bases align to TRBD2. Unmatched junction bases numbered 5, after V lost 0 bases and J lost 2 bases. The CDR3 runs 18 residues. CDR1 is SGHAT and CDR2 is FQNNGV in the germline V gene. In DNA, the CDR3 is TGTGCCAGCAGCTTAGAAAGCGGACTAGCGGGAGCCACAGATACGCAGTATTTT. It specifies CASSLESGLAGATDTQYF.

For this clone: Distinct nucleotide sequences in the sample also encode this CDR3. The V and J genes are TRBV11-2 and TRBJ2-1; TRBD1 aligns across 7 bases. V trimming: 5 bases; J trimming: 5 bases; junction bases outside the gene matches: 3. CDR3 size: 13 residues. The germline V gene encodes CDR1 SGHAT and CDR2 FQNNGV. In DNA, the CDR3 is TGTGCCAGCAGCCTGGACAGGAACAATGAGCAGTTCTTC. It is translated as CASSLDRNNEQFF.

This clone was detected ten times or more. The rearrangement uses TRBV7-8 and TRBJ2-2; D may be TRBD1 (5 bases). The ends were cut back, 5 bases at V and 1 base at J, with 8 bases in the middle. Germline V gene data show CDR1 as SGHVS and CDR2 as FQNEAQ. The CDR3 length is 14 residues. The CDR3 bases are TGTGCCAGCAGCCCCCAGGGGAACACCGGGGAGCTGTTTTTT. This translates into CASSPQGNTGELFF.

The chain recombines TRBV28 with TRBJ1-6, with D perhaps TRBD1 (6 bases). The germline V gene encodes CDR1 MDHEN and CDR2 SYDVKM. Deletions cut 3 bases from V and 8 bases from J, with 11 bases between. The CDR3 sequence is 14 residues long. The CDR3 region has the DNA TGTGCCAGCAGTTTTCAGGGGAGTCATTCACCCCTCCACTTT. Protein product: CASSFQGSHSPLHF.

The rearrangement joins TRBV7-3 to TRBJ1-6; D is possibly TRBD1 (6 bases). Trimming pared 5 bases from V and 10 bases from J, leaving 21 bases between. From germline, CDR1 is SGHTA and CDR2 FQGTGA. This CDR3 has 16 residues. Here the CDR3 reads CASSSTGLWARSPLHF. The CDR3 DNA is TGTGCCAGCAGCAGCACAGGGCTCTGGGCTCGCTCACCCCTCCACTTT.

CDR3 sequence (DNA): TGTGCCAGCAGCTCAGCCCGGGGCTATACCTACGAGCAGTACTTC. It translates to CASSSARGYTYEQYF. V usage is TRBV6-5 and J usage is TRBJ2-7; D may match TRBD1 or TRBD2 (5 bases each). Germline V gives CDR1 MNHEY, CDR2 SVGAGI. This CDR3 region has 15 residues. Trimming pared 6 bases from V and 2 bases from J, leaving 17 bases between.

The CDR3 DNA reads TGCGCCAGCAGCTTGGTTGACCGAGAGACGCAGTATTTT. It encodes CASSLVDRETQYF. The chain couples TRBV5-1 to TRBJ2-3; D gene uncertain. The CDR3 length is 13 residues. Germline CDR1 SGHRS, CDR2 YFSETQ. Trimming cost V 0 bases and J 9 bases, with 11 bases left between them. Together with reference TRBV5-1 and TRBJ2-3, the CDR3 gives the full variable domain: KAGVTQTPRYLIKTRGQQVTLSCSPISGHRSVSWYQQTPGQGLQFLFEYFSETQRNKGNFPGRFSGRQFSNSRSEMNVSTLELGDSALYLCASSLVDRETQYFGPGTRLTVL.

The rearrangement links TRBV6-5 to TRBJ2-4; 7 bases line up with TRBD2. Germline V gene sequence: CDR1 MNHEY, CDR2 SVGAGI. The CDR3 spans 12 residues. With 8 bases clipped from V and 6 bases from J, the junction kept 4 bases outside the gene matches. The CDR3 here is CASGERGNIQYF. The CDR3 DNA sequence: TGTGCCAGCGGTGAGCGGGGAAACATTCAGTACTTC.

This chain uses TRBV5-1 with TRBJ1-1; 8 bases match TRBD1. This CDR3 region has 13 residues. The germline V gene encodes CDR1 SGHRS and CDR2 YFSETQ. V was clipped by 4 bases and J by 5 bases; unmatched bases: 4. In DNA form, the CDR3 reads TGCGCCAGCAGCCAGGGACAGGTGACTGAAGCTTTCTTT. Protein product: CASSQGQVTEAFF.

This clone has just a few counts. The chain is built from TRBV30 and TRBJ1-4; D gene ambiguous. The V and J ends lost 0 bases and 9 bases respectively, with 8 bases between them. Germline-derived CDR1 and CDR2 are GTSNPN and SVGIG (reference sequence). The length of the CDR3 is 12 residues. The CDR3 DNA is TGTGCCTGGAGTGTAATGGGTAAAAAACTGTTTTTT. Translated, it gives CAWSVMGKKLFF.

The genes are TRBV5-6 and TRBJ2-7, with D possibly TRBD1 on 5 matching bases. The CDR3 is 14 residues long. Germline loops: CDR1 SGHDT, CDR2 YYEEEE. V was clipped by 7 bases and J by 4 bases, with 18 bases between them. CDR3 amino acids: CASSDWGGWYEQYF. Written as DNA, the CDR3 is TGTGCCAGCTCAGACTGGGGCGGTTGGTACGAGCAGTACTTC.

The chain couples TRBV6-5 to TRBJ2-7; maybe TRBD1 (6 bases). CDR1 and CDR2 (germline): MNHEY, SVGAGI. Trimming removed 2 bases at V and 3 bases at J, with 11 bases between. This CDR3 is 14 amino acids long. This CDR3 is CASSYARGRYEQYF. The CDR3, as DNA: TGTGCCAGCAGTTACGCCAGGGGCCGCTACGAGCAGTACTTC.

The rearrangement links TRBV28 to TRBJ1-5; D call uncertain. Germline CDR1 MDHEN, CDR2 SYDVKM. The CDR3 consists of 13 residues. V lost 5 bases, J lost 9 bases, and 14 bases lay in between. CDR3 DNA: TGTGCCAGCAGTATACCGGGAAGTTTGCCCCAGCATTTT. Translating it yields CASSIPGSLPQHF.

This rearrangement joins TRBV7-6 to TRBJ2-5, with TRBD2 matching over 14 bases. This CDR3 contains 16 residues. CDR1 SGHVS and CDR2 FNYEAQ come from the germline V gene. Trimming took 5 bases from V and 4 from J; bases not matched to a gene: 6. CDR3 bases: TGTGCCAGCAGCACGGGACTAGCGGGGGCCCTAGAGACCCAGTACTTC. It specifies CASSTGLAGALETQYF.

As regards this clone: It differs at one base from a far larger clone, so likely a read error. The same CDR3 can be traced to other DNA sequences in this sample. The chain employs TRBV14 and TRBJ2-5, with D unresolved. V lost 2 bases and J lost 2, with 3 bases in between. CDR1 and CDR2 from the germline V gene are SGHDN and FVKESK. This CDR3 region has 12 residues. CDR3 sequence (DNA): TGTGCCAGCAGCCAATTACAAGAGACCCAGTACTTC. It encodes CASSQLQETQYF.

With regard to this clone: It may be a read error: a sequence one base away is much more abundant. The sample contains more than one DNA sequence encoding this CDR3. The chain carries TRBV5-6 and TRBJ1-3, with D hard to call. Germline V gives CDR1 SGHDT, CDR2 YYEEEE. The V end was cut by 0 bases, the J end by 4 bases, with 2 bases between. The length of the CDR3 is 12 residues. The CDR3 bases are TGTGCCAGCAGCTTGGGCGGAAACACCATATATTTT. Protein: CASSLGGNTIYF.

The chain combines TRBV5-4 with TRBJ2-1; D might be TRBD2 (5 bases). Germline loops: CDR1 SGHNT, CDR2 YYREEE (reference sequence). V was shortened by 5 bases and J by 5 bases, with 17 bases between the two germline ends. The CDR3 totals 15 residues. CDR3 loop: CASRTRDSTNNEQFF. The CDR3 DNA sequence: TGTGCCAGCAGGACCCGGGATTCTACCAACAATGAGCAGTTCTTC.

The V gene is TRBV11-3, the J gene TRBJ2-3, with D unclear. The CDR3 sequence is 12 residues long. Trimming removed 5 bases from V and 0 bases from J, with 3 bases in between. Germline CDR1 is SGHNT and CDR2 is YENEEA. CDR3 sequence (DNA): TGTGCCAGCAGCGATAGCACAGATACGCAGTATTTT. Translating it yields CASSDSTDTQYF. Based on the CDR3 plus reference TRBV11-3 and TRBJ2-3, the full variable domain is EAGVVQSPRYKIIEKKQPVAFWCNPISGHNTLYWYLQNLGQGPELLIRYENEEAVDDSQLPKDRFSAERLKGVDSTLKIQPAELGDSAVYLCASSDSTDTQYFGPGTRLTVL.

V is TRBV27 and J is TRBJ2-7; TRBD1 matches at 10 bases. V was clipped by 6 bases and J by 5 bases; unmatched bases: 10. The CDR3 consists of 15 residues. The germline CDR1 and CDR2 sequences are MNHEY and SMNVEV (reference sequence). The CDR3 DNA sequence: TGTGCCAGCAGCATAGCCGGGACAGGGGAGGACGAGCAGTACTTC. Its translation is CASSIAGTGEDEQYF.

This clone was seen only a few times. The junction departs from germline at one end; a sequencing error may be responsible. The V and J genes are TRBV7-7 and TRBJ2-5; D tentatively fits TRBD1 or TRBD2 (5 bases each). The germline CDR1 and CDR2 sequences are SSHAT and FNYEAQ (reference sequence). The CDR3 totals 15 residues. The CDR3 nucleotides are TGTGCTAGCAGCCCGGGACGACCGTACCAAGAGACCCAGTACTTC. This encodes CASSPGRPYQETQYF.

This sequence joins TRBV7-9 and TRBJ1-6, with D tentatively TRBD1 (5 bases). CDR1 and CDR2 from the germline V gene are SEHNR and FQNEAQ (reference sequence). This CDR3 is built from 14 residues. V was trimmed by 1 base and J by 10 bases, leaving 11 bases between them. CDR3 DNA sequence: TGTGCCAGCAGCTTAGTGGCGGGGCAATCACCCCTCCACTTT. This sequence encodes CASSLVAGQSPLHF.

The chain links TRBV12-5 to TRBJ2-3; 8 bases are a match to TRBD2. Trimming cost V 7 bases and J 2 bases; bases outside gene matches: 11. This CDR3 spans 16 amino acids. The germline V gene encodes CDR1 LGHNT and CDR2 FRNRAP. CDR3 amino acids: CASAVGRGGHTDTQYF. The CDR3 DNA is TGTGCTAGTGCCGTGGGTCGGGGGGGCCACACAGATACGCAGTATTTT.

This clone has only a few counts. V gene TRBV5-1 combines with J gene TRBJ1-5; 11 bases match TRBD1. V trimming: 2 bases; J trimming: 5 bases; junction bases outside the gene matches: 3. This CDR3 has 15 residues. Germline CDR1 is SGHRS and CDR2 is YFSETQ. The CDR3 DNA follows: TGCGCCAGCAGCTTCGCGGGACAGGGGGATCAGCCCCAGCATTTT. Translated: CASSFAGQGDQPQHF.

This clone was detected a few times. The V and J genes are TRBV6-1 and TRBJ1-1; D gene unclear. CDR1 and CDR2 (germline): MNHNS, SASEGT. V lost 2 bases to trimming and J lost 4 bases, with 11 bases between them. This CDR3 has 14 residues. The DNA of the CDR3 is TGTGCCAGCAGTGAAACGGCTAAAGCCACTGAAGCTTTCTTT. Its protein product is CASSETAKATEAFF.